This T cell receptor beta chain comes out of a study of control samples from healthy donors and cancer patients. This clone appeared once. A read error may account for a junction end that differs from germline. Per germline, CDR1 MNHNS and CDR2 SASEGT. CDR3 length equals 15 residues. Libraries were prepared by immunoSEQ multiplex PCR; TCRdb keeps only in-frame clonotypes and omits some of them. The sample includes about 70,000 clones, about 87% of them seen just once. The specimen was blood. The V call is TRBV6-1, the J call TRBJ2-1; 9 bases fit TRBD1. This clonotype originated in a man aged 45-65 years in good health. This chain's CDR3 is CASREGQGRYNEQFF. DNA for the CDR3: TGTGCCAGCAGAGAAGGACAGGGGCGTTACAATGAGCAGTTCTTC.